The 16 T cell receptor beta chains in this list originate from one sample, sequenced in a study of T cell clonotyping in hematopoietic cell transplantation (dated by TCRdb to the early 2020s). The method was the immunoSEQ multiplex PCR assay. In TCRdb, the immuneACCESS table is reduced to in-frame sequences with V and J assigned. These tables do not hold every clone; where another copy was compared, an unresolved V gene accounts for under half, and the others remain unexplained. This sample has more than 25,000 clones in its table, and around three quarters of those were observed once. The ten largest account for less than 7.5% of the sample. According to the study, the label for this sample's time point signals: recipient sample about 28 days before transplant, after cytoreduction. The sample consisted of peripheral blood mononuclear cells, taken before stem cell transplant. These receptors were taken from a woman younger than 45 with chronic myeloid leukemia. Some clones in this sample may be carry-over from other donors' samples.

The V gene is TRBV19, the J gene TRBJ1-5; D remains unclear. Trimming took 5 bases from V and 5 from J, leaving 19 bases between them. This CDR3 region has 16 residues. Germline V CDR1 and CDR2: LNHDA, SQIVND (reference sequence). Here the CDR3 reads CASSGWNQAPYQPQHF. The CDR3 nucleotides read TGTGCCAGTAGTGGTTGGAATCAGGCCCCCTATCAGCCCCAGCATTTT.

The chain combines TRBV15 with TRBJ1-2, with a possible D match to TRBD1 (6 bases). Deletions cut 0 bases from V and 3 bases from J, with 14 bases between. This CDR3 is built from 16 residues. Germline V gene lookup returns CDR1 LNHNV and CDR2 YYDKDF (reference sequence). CDR3 sequence (DNA): TGTGCCACCAGCAGAGATCTGGCGGGGGCGGACTATGGCTACACCTTC. Its protein product is CATSRDLAGADYGYTF.

The chain has TRBV11-2 and TRBJ1-1; D not certain. Germline-derived CDR1 and CDR2 are SGHAT and FQNNGV. The length of the CDR3 is 14 residues. V dropped 0 bases and J dropped 4 bases, with 9 bases sitting between them. The CDR3 coding sequence is TGTGCCAGCAGCTTAGAAGTCCGGGGCACTGAAGCTTTCTTT. It yields the protein CASSLEVRGTEAFF. Looking up the rest from reference TRBV11-2 and TRBJ1-1 gives the full variable domain: EAGVAQSPRYKIIEKRQSVAFWCNPISGHATLYWYQQILGQGPKLLIQFQNNGVVDDSQLPKDRFSAERLKGVDSTLKIQPAKLEDSAVYLCASSLEVRGTEAFFGQGTRLTVV.

The V gene is TRBV5-1, the J gene TRBJ2-6; a possible D gene is TRBD2 (7 bases). The germline CDR1 and CDR2 sequences are SGHRS and YFSETQ. This CDR3 has 16 amino acids. V lost 8 bases and J lost 2, with 17 bases in between. CDR3 nucleotide sequence: TGCGCCAGTGAAAGGGGGGGTTTAGCTGGGGCCAACGTCCTGACTTTC. It encodes CASERGGLAGANVLTF. Full variable domain (outside the CDR3, taken from reference TRBV5-1 and TRBJ2-6): KAGVTQTPRYLIKTRGQQVTLSCSPISGHRSVSWYQQTPGQGLQFLFEYFSETQRNKGNFPGRFSGRQFSNSRSEMNVSTLELGDSALYLCASERGGLAGANVLTFGAGSRLTVL.

The rearrangement links TRBV6-5 to TRBJ2-2; D assignment may be TRBD1 or TRBD2 (5 bases each). The V end was cut by 0 bases, the J end by 4 bases, with 9 bases between. Germline V gives CDR1 MNHEY, CDR2 SVGAGI. The CDR3 contains 15 residues. The CDR3 sequence: CASSYSNGGTGELFF. In DNA, the CDR3 is TGTGCCAGCAGTTACTCGAATGGGGGCACCGGGGAGCTGTTTTTT.

This clone appeared once. The chain couples TRBV11-2 to TRBJ2-7, with D perhaps matching TRBD2 (6 bases). V gave up 4 bases and J gave up 3 bases, with 13 bases separating them. Germline-derived CDR1 and CDR2 are SGHAT and FQNNGV. This CDR3 spans 14 amino acids. The CDR3 reads CASSYSGRDYEQYV. CDR3 sequence (DNA): TGTGCCAGCAGCTACTCCGGGCGGGACTACGAGCAGTACGTC.

J is TRBJ1-5 and V is TRBV10-3; no clear D. CDR1 is ENHRY and CDR2 is SYGVKD in the germline V gene. V lost 5 bases to trimming and J lost 0 bases, with 8 bases between them. This CDR3 contains 14 residues. As DNA, the CDR3 is TGTGCCATCAGTAGAGGGTATAGCAATCAGCCCCAGCATTTT. Its protein product is CAISRGYSNQPQHF.

The sample holds one count of this clone. V gene TRBV6-5 combines with J gene TRBJ2-4, with TRBD1 matching 8 bases. Trimming took 6 bases from V and 4 from J; bases not matched to a gene: 8. CDR1 and CDR2 (germline): MNHEY, SVGAGI. The CDR3 sequence is 15 residues long. The CDR3 coding sequence is TGTGCCAGCAGCAATTTTCGACAGGGGAAAAACATTCAGTACTTC. The encoded protein is CASSNFRQGKNIQYF.

This clone has only a few counts. The chain couples TRBV7-9 to TRBJ1-2; D gene ambiguous. Per the germline V gene, CDR1 is SEHNR and CDR2 is FQNEAQ (reference sequence). V lost 5 bases and J 2 bases, leaving 9 bases between the germline ends. The CDR3 loop spans 13 amino acids. The CDR3 is CASSPGVNYGYTF. CDR3 bases: TGTGCCAGCAGCCCTGGGGTCAACTATGGCTACACCTTC.

This clone came up once. The rearrangement joins TRBV6-1 to TRBJ1-1; D is unclear. Trimming removed 5 bases from V and 0 bases from J, with 13 bases in between. Germline-derived CDR1 and CDR2 are MNHNS and SASEGT. CDR3 length: 15 residues. CDR3 loop: CASSSLGTMNTEAFF. The CDR3 bases are TGTGCCAGCAGTTCGTTAGGAACCATGAACACTGAAGCTTTCTTT.

This clone was seen more than once but under ten times. The CDR3 DNA is TGCAGCTCGGGGCAGGGGGGCAATGAGCAGTTCTTC. It yields the protein CSSGQGGNEQFF. This chain links TRBV29-1 with TRBJ2-1; possibly TRBD1 for D (7 bases). CDR1 and CDR2 from the germline V gene are SQVTM and ANQGSEA. V lost 8 bases, J lost 6 bases, and 14 bases lay in between. The CDR3 contains 12 residues.

J is TRBJ1-2 and V is TRBV6-5; 7 nucleotides align to TRBD1. Germline trimming cut 7 bases from V and 8 bases from J; bases unmatched to any gene: 16. The CDR3 length is 15 residues. Germline V gene lookup returns CDR1 MNHEY and CDR2 SVGAGI. The chain's CDR3 is CASTPRRDSLRGYTF. CDR3 sequence (DNA): TGTGCCAGCACCCCCCGGAGGGACAGCCTGAGAGGCTACACCTTC.

This chain links TRBV30 with TRBJ2-7; the match to TRBD2 covers 10 bases. The CDR3 sequence is 12 residues long. Germline trimming cut 2 bases from V and 5 bases from J; bases unmatched to any gene: 0. CDR1 is GTSNPN and CDR2 is SVGIG in the germline V gene (reference sequence). CDR3 DNA: TGTGCCTGGAGTAGCGGGGGGGACGAGCAGTACGTC. It yields the protein CAWSSGGDEQYV.

The chain employs TRBV4-3 and TRBJ1-5; the D is unclear. Trimming pared 0 bases from V and 4 bases from J, leaving 10 bases between. Germline values: CDR1 LGHNA, CDR2 YSLEER. This CDR3 region has 15 residues. CDR3 in amino acids: CASSQDRKANQPQHF. CDR3 nucleotide sequence: TGCGCCAGCAGCCAAGATCGGAAAGCGAATCAGCCCCAGCATTTT.

The chain uses TRBV7-8 and TRBJ1-6; 8 bases match TRBD1. V trimming: 5 bases; J trimming: 7 bases; junction bases outside the gene matches: 7. The CDR3 extends over 15 amino acids. Per the germline V gene, CDR1 is SGHVS and CDR2 is FQNEAQ. The CDR3 sequence: CASSVTGAWNSPLHF. The CDR3 DNA is TGTGCCAGCAGCGTGACAGGGGCTTGGAATTCACCCCTCCACTTT.

This chain joins TRBV27 and TRBJ1-5; D is unclear. V lost 3 bases and J 4 bases, leaving 7 bases between the germline ends. CDR1 is MNHEY, CDR2 SMNVEV, per germline (reference sequence). This CDR3 has 13 residues. The CDR3 sequence: CASSFGGNQPQHF. The CDR3 DNA follows: TGTGCCAGCAGTTTCGGCGGAAATCAGCCCCAGCATTTT.